Listed here are 25 T cell receptor beta chains from one sample, sequenced in a study of shared T cell receptors in the human thymus. The repertoire was sequenced with immunoSEQ multiplex PCR; TCRdb's copy has only in-frame clones and lacks some. The repertoire holds hundreds of thousands of clones, with over 75% as singletons. The sample was also linked to a second study, of human thymus T cells.

The sample was thymocytes. Source of these receptors: a girl in the first two years of life with a congenital heart defect.

V is TRBV4-1 and J is TRBJ2-3; 7 positions match TRBD2. From germline, CDR1 is MGHRA and CDR2 YSYEKL. The CDR3 consists of 13 residues. Unmatched junction bases numbered 3, after V lost 1 base and J lost 8 bases. The CDR3 region is CASSQATGGTQYF. DNA of the CDR3: TGCGCCAGCAGCCAAGCCACGGGGGGTACGCAGTATTTT.

The V call is TRBV4-3, the J call TRBJ2-7; 7 positions match TRBD1. The CDR3 runs to 16 residues. With 0 bases clipped from V and 3 bases from J, the junction kept 8 bases outside the gene matches. Looked up from germline, CDR1 is LGHNA and CDR2 is YSLEER. CDR3 amino acids: CASSQDRTGAFYEQYF. CDR3 DNA sequence: TGCGCCAGCAGCCAAGATCGGACAGGTGCTTTCTACGAGCAGTACTTC.

The rearrangement links TRBV14 to TRBJ1-2; a possible D gene is TRBD1 (5 bases). V was cut by 0 bases and J by 11 bases, with 13 bases left in between. In germline, CDR1 is SGHDN, CDR2 FVKESK. The CDR3 sequence is 13 residues long. The chain's CDR3 is CASSQEMIRGYTF. The CDR3 DNA sequence: TGTGCCAGCAGCCAAGAGATGATCCGGGGGTACACCTTC.

This clone came up once. The J gene is TRBJ1-3, the V gene TRBV19; 9 bases are shared with TRBD1. This CDR3 comprises 17 residues. The J segment lost 0 bases and the V segment lost 5 bases, leaving 8 bases of the junction unmatched. CDR1 and CDR2 from the germline V gene are LNHDA and SQIVND (reference sequence). CDR3 nucleotide sequence: TGTGCCAGTAGTCGATGCCGGGACAGGGACTCTGGAAACACCATATATTTT. Its translation is CASSRCRDRDSGNTIYF.

The chain couples TRBV28 to TRBJ1-2, with D hard to call. The V end lost 8 bases, the J end lost 2 bases, and 21 bases lay between the germline ends. This CDR3 is 16 amino acids long. CDR1 and CDR2 (germline): MDHEN, SYDVKM. For the CDR3, the DNA is TGTGCCAGCCTTCGACCCGACTCCCGACGGAACTATGGCTACACCTTC. Its protein product is CASLRPDSRRNYGYTF.

This chain joins TRBV7-2 and TRBJ1-1; no definite D call. This CDR3 has 15 amino acids. Germline V CDR1 and CDR2: SGHTA, FQGNSA. V was trimmed by 5 bases and J by 3 bases, leaving 16 bases between them. CDR3 nucleotides: TGTGCCAGCAGCCCCAACTCGAGGAGGGACACTGAAGCTTTCTTT. Residues: CASSPNSRRDTEAFF.

This clone has just one count. J is TRBJ1-1 and V is TRBV27; D gene uncertain. CDR3 length: 14 amino acids. Germline V gives CDR1 MNHEY, CDR2 SMNVEV (reference sequence). Deletions cut 7 bases from V and 0 bases from J, with 12 bases between. Here the CDR3 DNA reads TGTGCCAGCATCCTACCTTGTGTGAACACTGAAGCTTTCTTT. Protein: CASILPCVNTEAFF.

The chain recombines TRBV4-1 with TRBJ1-6; TRBD1 agrees at 9 bases. V lost 0 bases to trimming and J lost 7 bases; unmatched junction nucleotides: 16. This CDR3 is 20 amino acids long. CDR1 is MGHRA, CDR2 YSYEKL, per germline. The CDR3 bases are TGCGCCAGCAGCCAAGAGGGACAGGGTAGTAAAACGATTCCGAATTCACCCCTCCACTTT. As protein: CASSQEGQGSKTIPNSPLHF.

In its sample, this clone was seen a few times. The rearrangement uses TRBV18 and TRBJ2-7; D might be TRBD1 (5 bases). The CDR3 covers 12 residues. Between the trimmed V and J ends, which lost 5 bases and 6 bases, there was a span of 11 bases. Germline values: CDR1 KGHSH, CDR2 LQKENI. CDR3 region: CASSAPRAEQYF. CDR3 in DNA: TGTGCCAGCTCAGCGCCCAGGGCCGAGCAGTACTTC. The full variable domain, rest sourced from reference TRBV18 and TRBJ2-7, is NAGVMQNPRHLVRRRGQEARLRCSPMKGHSHVYWYRQLPEEGLKFMVYLQKENIIDESGMPKERFSAEFPKEGPSILRIQQVVRGDSAAYFCASSAPRAEQYFGPGTRLTVT.

This clone was recorded only once. V usage is TRBV11-3 and J usage is TRBJ1-2; no definite D call. V dropped 6 bases and J dropped 6 bases, with 11 bases sitting between them. Germline assignment: CDR1 SGHNT and CDR2 YENEEA. This CDR3 has 12 residues. The CDR3 spells CASRHPGDGYTF. The CDR3 DNA is TGTGCCAGCAGACATCCCGGGGATGGCTACACCTTC.

This clone has a single count. The chain recombines TRBV6-1 with TRBJ2-6; D possibly corresponds to TRBD2 (5 bases). The germline V gene encodes CDR1 MNHNS and CDR2 SASEGT. Trimming shortened V by 0 bases and J by 0 bases, and 15 bases separated the two germline ends. The CDR3 is made up of 19 amino acids. The CDR3 loop reads CASSEALREPSSGANVLTF. The CDR3, as DNA: TGTGCCAGCAGTGAAGCGCTTCGGGAACCATCCTCTGGGGCCAACGTCCTGACTTTC.

The genes are TRBV19 and TRBJ1-4; D may be TRBD1 (6 bases). The CDR3 has 11 amino acids. V was shortened by 11 bases and J by 7 bases, with 11 bases between the two germline ends. CDR1 is LNHDA and CDR2 is SQIVND in the germline V gene (reference sequence). DNA of the CDR3: TGTGCCGGAAAACAGGGTGAAAAACTGTTTTTT. It translates to CAGKQGEKLFF.

This rearrangement joins TRBV5-8 to TRBJ1-2, with D possibly TRBD1 on 5 matching bases. The CDR3 is made up of 15 amino acids. The germline V gene encodes CDR1 SGHTS and CDR2 YDEGEE. Trimming left V 3 bases short and J 4 bases short, with 16 bases between. DNA of the CDR3: TGTGCCAGCAGCTCCTGGGCCGCCAGGGTCTATGGCTACACCTTC. Translation: CASSSWAARVYGYTF.

This clone has just one count. This sequence joins TRBV9 and TRBJ1-2; 8 positions match TRBD1. CDR3 length equals 16 residues. Trimming at V came to 0 bases and at J to 4 bases, leaving 8 bases not matched to a gene. Germline loops: CDR1 SGDLS, CDR2 YYNGEE. CDR3 in amino acids: CASSVEPTGGSYGYTF. The DNA of the CDR3 is TGTGCCAGCAGCGTAGAACCCACAGGGGGATCCTATGGCTACACCTTC.

The DNA for the CDR3 is TGCGCCAGCAGCTTCAGGGGGCTGGGTAGGAACACTGAAGCTTTCTTT. This encodes CASSFRGLGRNTEAFF. J is TRBJ1-1 and V is TRBV5-1; 8 nucleotides agree with TRBD1. The CDR3 runs to 16 residues. The germline gives CDR1 SGHRS, CDR2 YFSETQ. V shed 2 bases, J shed 1 base, and the junction held 7 bases outside the gene matches.

The chain has TRBV27 and TRBJ1-1; 9 positions match TRBD1. The germline V gene has CDR1 MNHEY and CDR2 SMNVEV (reference sequence). This CDR3 is 19 amino acids long. V trimming: 3 bases; J trimming: 4 bases; junction bases outside the gene matches: 18. The DNA of the CDR3 is TGTGCCAGCAGTTTTGCATTGGTTAACAGGGGGCGGGGGTTCACTGAAGCTTTCTTT. Translation: CASSFALVNRGRGFTEAFF.

The gene calls are TRBV27 and TRBJ1-1, with no clear D. Trimming removed 0 bases from V and 7 bases from J, with 18 bases in between. The germline CDR1 and CDR2 sequences are MNHEY and SMNVEV (reference sequence). CDR3 length: 16 amino acids. The CDR3 loop reads CASSLSFLRRRDEAFF. The CDR3 nucleotides read TGTGCCAGCAGTTTATCTTTTTTGCGCAGGAGGGATGAAGCTTTCTTT.

This clone has only a few counts. The chain employs TRBV7-2 and TRBJ2-3; weak D call: TRBD1 (5 bases). The CDR3 spans 16 residues. V was cut by 5 bases and J by 5 bases, with 20 bases left in between. Germline V lookup: CDR1 SGHTA, CDR2 FQGNSA. The CDR3 DNA is TGTGCCAGCAGCCATTTCTTAAGGGGCTGGGGAGATACGCAGTATTTT. Translated: CASSHFLRGWGDTQYF.

The rearrangement links TRBV5-6 to TRBJ1-2, with D tentatively TRBD1 (5 bases). Germline V lookup: CDR1 SGHDT, CDR2 YYEEEE. The V gene lost 1 base and the J gene lost 2 bases, with 21 bases spanning the gap. This CDR3 region has 18 residues. The CDR3 nucleotides read TGTGCCAGCAGCTTGCGGAAGGTTGGGCAGGGAGGAAACTATGGCTACACCTTC. Protein product: CASSLRKVGQGGNYGYTF.

V gene TRBV28 combines with J gene TRBJ2-1; D gene ambiguous. V lost 0 bases and J 3 bases, leaving 9 bases between the germline ends. This CDR3 region has 15 residues. CDR1 is MDHEN, CDR2 SYDVKM, per germline. In DNA, the CDR3 is TGTGCCAGCAGTTTATGGCTAGACGTCTACAATGAGCAGTTCTTC. Its protein is CASSLWLDVYNEQFF.

The chain carries TRBV28 and TRBJ1-5; a weak D match, TRBD1 (6 bases). The CDR3 is 18 amino acids. Germline V gene lookup returns CDR1 MDHEN and CDR2 SYDVKM. V was pared by 7 bases and J by 2 bases, with 24 bases between. The DNA of the CDR3 is TGTGCCAGCATTAAGAAAGACCGGACAGTTCGTCGCAATCAGCCCCAGCATTTT. Protein: CASIKKDRTVRRNQPQHF.

A note on this clone: At one end, the junction sequence differs from germline, possibly due to a read error. The V gene is TRBV5-6, the J gene TRBJ1-2; 7 nucleotides line up with TRBD1. The CDR3 sequence is 14 residues long. Germline CDR1 reads SGHDT; CDR2 reads YYEEEE. The CDR3 region is CASSPDRALYGHTF. The CDR3 DNA reads TGTGCCAGCAGCCCCGACAGGGCTCTCTATGGCCACACCTTC. The full variable domain, its missing parts supplied by reference TRBV5-6 and TRBJ1-2, is DAGVTQSPTHLIKTRGQQVTLRCSPKSGHDTVSWYQQALGQGPQFIFQYYEEEERQRGNFPDRFSGHQFPNYSSELNVNALLLGDSALYLCASSPDRALYGHTFGSGTRLTVV.

The chain couples TRBV5-5 to TRBJ1-5, with a weak D call TRBD1 (5 bases). The CDR3 consists of 14 residues. Trimming left V 2 bases short and J 4 bases short, with 10 bases between. The germline gives CDR1 SGHKS, CDR2 YYEKEE (reference sequence). This CDR3 reads CASSFWGLNQPQHF. The CDR3 nucleotides are TGTGCCAGCAGCTTCTGGGGCCTTAATCAGCCCCAGCATTTT.

Written as DNA, the CDR3 is TGTGCCTGGGCGGCATCTACTGAAGCTTTCTTT. Encoded protein: CAWAASTEAFF. This chain joins TRBV30 and TRBJ1-1; D remains unclear. The CDR3 loop spans 11 amino acids. Germline V gene sequence: CDR1 GTSNPN, CDR2 SVGIG (reference sequence). Between the trimmed V and J ends, which lost 5 bases and 5 bases, there was a span of 9 bases.

The genes are TRBV6-5 and TRBJ2-7, with D maybe TRBD1 (6 bases). V was clipped by 5 bases and J by 0 bases, with 11 bases between them. The CDR3 spans 14 residues. Germline CDR1 is MNHEY and CDR2 is SVGAGI. The CDR3 DNA reads as TGTGCCAGCAGTCCCGGACAGAGCTCCTACGAGCAGTACTTC. This translates into CASSPGQSSYEQYF.